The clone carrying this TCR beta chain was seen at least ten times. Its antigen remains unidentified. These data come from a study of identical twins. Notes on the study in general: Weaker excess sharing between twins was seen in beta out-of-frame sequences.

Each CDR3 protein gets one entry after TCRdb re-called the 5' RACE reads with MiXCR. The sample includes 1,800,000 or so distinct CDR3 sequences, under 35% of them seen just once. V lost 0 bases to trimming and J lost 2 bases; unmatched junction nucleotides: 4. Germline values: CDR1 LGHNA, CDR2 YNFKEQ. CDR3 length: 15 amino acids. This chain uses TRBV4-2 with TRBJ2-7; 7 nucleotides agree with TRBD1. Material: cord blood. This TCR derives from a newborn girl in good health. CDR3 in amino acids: CASSQESGTAYEQYF. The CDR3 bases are TGTGCCAGCAGCCAAGAATCCGGGACAGCCTACGAGCAGTACTTC.